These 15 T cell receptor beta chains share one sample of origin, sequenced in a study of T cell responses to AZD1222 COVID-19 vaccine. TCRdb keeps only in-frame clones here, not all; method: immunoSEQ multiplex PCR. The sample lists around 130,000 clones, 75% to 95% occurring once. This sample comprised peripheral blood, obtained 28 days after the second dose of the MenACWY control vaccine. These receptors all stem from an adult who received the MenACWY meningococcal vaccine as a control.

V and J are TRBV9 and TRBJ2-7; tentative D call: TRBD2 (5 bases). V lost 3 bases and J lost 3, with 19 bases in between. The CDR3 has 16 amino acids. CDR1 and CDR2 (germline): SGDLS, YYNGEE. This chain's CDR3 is CASSGGPGLTNYEQYF. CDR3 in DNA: TGTGCCAGCAGCGGCGGCCCTGGACTCACAAACTACGAGCAGTACTTC.

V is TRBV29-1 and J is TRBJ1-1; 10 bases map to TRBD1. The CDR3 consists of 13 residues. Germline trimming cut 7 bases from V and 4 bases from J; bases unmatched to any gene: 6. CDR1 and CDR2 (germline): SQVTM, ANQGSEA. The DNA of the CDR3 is TGCAGCGCTGCGACAGGGGGCGGCACTGAAGCTTTCTTT. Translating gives CSAATGGGTEAFF.

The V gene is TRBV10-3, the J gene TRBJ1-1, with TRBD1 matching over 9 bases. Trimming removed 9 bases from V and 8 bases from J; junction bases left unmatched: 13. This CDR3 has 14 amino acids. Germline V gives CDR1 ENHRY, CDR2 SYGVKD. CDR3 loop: CAINKGRTGEEAFF. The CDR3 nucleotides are TGTGCCATTAACAAAGGTCGGACAGGGGAAGAAGCTTTCTTT.

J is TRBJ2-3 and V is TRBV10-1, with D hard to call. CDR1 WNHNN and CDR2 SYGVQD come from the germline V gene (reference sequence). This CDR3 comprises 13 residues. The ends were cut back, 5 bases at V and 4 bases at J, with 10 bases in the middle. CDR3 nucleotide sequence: TGCGCCAGCAGTTTTGGTTTGTCAGATACGCAGTATTTT. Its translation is CASSFGLSDTQYF.

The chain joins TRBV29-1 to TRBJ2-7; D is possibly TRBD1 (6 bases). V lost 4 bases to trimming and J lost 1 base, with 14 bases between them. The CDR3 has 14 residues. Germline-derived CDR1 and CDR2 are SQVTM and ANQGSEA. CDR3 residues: CSVGGQSLSYEQYF. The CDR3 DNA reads TGCAGCGTTGGAGGACAGTCCCTTTCCTACGAGCAGTACTTC.

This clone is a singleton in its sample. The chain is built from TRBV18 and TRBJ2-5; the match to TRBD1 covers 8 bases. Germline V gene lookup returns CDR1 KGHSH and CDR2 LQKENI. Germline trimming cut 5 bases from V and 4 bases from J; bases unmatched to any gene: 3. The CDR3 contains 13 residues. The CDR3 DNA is TGTGCCAGCTCAGGACAGGGATTAGAGACCCAGTACTTC. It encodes CASSGQGLETQYF.

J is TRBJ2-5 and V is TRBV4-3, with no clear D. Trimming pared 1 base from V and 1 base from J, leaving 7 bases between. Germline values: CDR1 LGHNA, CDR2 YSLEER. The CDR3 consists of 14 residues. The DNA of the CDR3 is TGCGCCAGCAGCCAAGGTCAGCGCCAAGAGACCCAGTACTTC. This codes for CASSQGQRQETQYF.

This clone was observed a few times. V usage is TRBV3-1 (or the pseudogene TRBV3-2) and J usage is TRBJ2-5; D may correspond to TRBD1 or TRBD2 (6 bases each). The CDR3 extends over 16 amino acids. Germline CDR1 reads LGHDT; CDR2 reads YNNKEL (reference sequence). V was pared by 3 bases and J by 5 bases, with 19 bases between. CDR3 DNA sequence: TGTGCCAGCAGCCATGATAGTCGGGGGCCGGGGGAGACCCAGTACTTC. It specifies CASSHDSRGPGETQYF.

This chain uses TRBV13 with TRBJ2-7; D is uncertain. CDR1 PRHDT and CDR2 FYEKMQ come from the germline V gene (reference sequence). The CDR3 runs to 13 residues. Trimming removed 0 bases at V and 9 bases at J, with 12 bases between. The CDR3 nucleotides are TGTGCCAGCAGCTTAGGAGGTGGGTCGGTGCAGTACTTC. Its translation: CASSLGGGSVQYF.

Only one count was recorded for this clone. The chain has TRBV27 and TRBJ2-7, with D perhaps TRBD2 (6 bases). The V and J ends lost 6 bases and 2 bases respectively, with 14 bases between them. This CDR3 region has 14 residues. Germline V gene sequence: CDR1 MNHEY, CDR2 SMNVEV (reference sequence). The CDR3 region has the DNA TGTGCCAGCAGCGACCTGGGGGGTACCTACGAGCAGTACTTC. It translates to CASSDLGGTYEQYF.

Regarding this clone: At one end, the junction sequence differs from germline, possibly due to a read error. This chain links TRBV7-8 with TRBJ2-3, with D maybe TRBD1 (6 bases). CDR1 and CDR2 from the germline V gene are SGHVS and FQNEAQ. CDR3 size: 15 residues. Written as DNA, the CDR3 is TGTGCCAGCAGCCTAGCAGGGGTTGGCACAGATACGCAGTATTTT. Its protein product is CASSLAGVGTDTQYF.

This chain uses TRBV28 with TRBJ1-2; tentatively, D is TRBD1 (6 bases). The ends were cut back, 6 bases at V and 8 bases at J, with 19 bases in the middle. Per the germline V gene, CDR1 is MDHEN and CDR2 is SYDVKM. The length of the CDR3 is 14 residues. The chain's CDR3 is CASSLDLGGKGYTF. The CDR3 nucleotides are TGTGCCAGCAGCTTGGACTTAGGGGGAAAAGGCTACACCTTC.

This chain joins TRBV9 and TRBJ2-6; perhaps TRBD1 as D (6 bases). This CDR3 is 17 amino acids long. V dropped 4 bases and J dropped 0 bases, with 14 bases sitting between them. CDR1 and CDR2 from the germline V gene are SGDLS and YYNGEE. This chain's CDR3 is CASSFGTQRSGANVLTF. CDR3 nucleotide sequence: TGTGCCAGCAGCTTCGGGACACAACGCTCTGGGGCCAACGTCCTGACTTTC.

CDR3 coding DNA: TGTGCCAGCAGCTTATTCCCCCCCGGGACAGACTATAACTATGGCTACACCTTC. This gives the protein CASSLFPPGTDYNYGYTF. The gene calls are TRBV7-8 and TRBJ1-2, with TRBD1 matching 7 bases. The junction had 13 bases not matched to a gene; V was cut back by 2 bases and J by 1 base. From germline, CDR1 is SGHVS and CDR2 FQNEAQ. This CDR3 is 18 amino acids long.

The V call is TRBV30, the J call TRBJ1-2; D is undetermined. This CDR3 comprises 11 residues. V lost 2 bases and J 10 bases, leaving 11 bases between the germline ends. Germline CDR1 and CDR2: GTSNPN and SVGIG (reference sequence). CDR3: CAWSREGAYTF. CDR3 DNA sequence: TGTGCCTGGAGTCGGGAGGGAGCCTACACCTTC.